These 21 T cell receptor beta chains share one sample of origin, sequenced in a study of neoadjuvant anti-PD-1 for oral cavity cancer. Sample time point: after neoadjuvant nivolumab, at surgical resection. The assay was immunoSEQ multiplex PCR, and TCRdb's table has in-frame clones only and misses some. The table lists over 11,000 clones, 75% of them singletons. This sample comprised PBMCs, obtained after nivolumab (anti-PD-1) treatment. These receptors were obtained from a person between 40 and 80 years old with oral cavity squamous cell carcinoma.

As DNA, the CDR3 is TGTGCCATCAGGGACGGCCAGACTAGCGGGAGTTCCTACGAGCAGTACTTC. This translates into CAIRDGQTSGSSYEQYF. This sequence joins TRBV10-3 and TRBJ2-7; TRBD2 matches at 12 bases. V lost 6 bases and J lost 1; bases outside the gene matches: 10. This CDR3 spans 17 amino acids. CDR1 and CDR2 (germline): ENHRY, SYGVKD.

The rearrangement joins TRBV9 to TRBJ2-7; D is perhaps TRBD1 (5 bases). Trimming pared 2 bases from V and 3 bases from J, leaving 12 bases between. CDR1 is SGDLS and CDR2 is YYNGEE in the germline V gene. The CDR3 consists of 14 residues. The CDR3 loop reads CASSVRQGSYEQYF. The CDR3 DNA follows: TGTGCCAGCAGCGTGAGGCAGGGAAGCTACGAGCAGTACTTC. The entire variable domain, with the rest obtained from reference TRBV9 and TRBJ2-7, is as follows: DSGVTQTPKHLITATGQRVTLRCSPRSGDLSVYWYQQSLDQGLQFLIQYYNGEERAKGNILERFSAQQFPDLHSELNLSSLELGDSALYFCASSVRQGSYEQYFGPGTRLTVT.

The chain employs TRBV5-8 and TRBJ1-5; tentative D call: TRBD1 (5 bases). The germline V and J ends were trimmed by 4 bases and 7 bases, with 15 bases remaining between them. From germline, CDR1 is SGHTS and CDR2 YDEGEE. The CDR3 runs 14 residues. As DNA, the CDR3 is TGTGCCAGCAGCCCCGGGGGGATCCGGCAGCCCCAGCATTTT. Its translation: CASSPGGIRQPQHF.

The chain combines TRBV10-1 with TRBJ1-5, with TRBD1 matching over 7 bases. J gave up 4 bases and V 0 bases, and 9 bases lay outside the gene matches. Germline assignment: CDR1 WNHNN and CDR2 SYGVQD (reference sequence). The CDR3 has 17 residues. The CDR3 bases are TGCGCCAGCAGTGAGTCTAGGGACAGACCGAAAAATCAGCCCCAGCATTTT. It yields the protein CASSESRDRPKNQPQHF.

The chain employs TRBV7-8 and TRBJ2-1; 11 bases align to TRBD1. The trim removed 9 bases at V and 4 bases at J, leaving 5 bases unmatched. This CDR3 comprises 14 residues. Germline V CDR1 and CDR2: SGHVS, FQNEAQ. The CDR3 is CASEGTGGYNEQFF. CDR3 in DNA: TGTGCCAGTGAGGGGACAGGGGGGTACAATGAGCAGTTCTTC.

The chain recombines TRBV7-8 with TRBJ1-2; TRBD1 matches at 10 bases. This CDR3 spans 15 amino acids. Germline V gene data show CDR1 as SGHVS and CDR2 as FQNEAQ. V shed 5 bases and J 8 bases; nucleotides not matched to a gene: 11. The CDR3 loop is CASSRSNDRGQGYTF. The CDR3 nucleotides are TGTGCCAGCAGCCGTTCAAACGACAGGGGGCAGGGCTACACCTTC.

The chain has TRBV11-1 and TRBJ1-1; possible D gene TRBD1, 6 bases. The CDR3 runs 14 residues. V was trimmed by 2 bases and J by 1 base, leaving 8 bases between them. In germline, CDR1 is SGHAT, CDR2 FQDESV (reference sequence). The CDR3 spells CASSLLQGNTEAFF. Here the CDR3 DNA reads TGTGCCAGCAGCTTATTACAGGGGAACACTGAAGCTTTCTTT.

CDR3: CASSSELTGLEQYF. CDR3 nucleotide sequence: TGTGCCAGCAGTTCGGAACTAACAGGGCTCGAGCAGTACTTC. V and J are TRBV7-9 and TRBJ2-7, with D maybe TRBD1 (6 bases). V lost 6 bases, J lost 6 bases, and 18 bases lay in between. The CDR3 spans 14 residues. Germline CDR1 reads SEHNR; CDR2 reads FQNEAQ (reference sequence).

The chain has TRBV12-2 and TRBJ1-1; the table gives TRBD1 as D, unverified against the DNA. TRBV12-2 constitutes a pseudogene. This CDR3 spans 16 amino acids. CDR3 protein: CASRLSQGVRNTEAFF. The CDR3 bases are TGTGCAAGTCGCTTGTCCCAGGGGGTAAGAAACACTGAAGCTTTCTTT.

This chain joins TRBV5-1 and TRBJ2-3; possible D gene TRBD2, 7 bases. The CDR3 is 16 residues long. V was cut by 0 bases and J by 2 bases, with 13 bases left in between. Germline V lookup: CDR1 SGHRS, CDR2 YFSETQ. CDR3 bases: TGCGCCAGCAGCTTGGTATGGGGGGGGCCCACAGATACGCAGTATTTT. Its translation: CASSLVWGGPTDTQYF.

The rearrangement joins TRBV6-1 to TRBJ2-7; TRBD2 agrees at 11 bases. The CDR3 length is 13 residues. V was clipped by 9 bases and J by 4 bases; unmatched bases: 5. CDR1 is MNHNS and CDR2 is SASEGT in the germline V gene. The CDR3 coding sequence is TGTGCCAGTACGATAGCGGGAGGGTACGAGCAGTACTTC. It translates to CASTIAGGYEQYF.

The rearrangement uses TRBV30 and TRBJ2-5; D unclear. The CDR3 consists of 14 residues. The V end lost 3 bases, the J end lost 2 bases, and 13 bases lay between the germline ends. Germline CDR1 reads GTSNPN; CDR2 reads SVGIG (reference sequence). For the CDR3, the DNA is TGTGCCTGGAGCCTCCGGCGGTTACAAGAGACCCAGTACTTC. It codes for CAWSLRRLQETQYF.

V is TRBV19 and J is TRBJ1-2; D is perhaps TRBD1 (5 bases). V lost 3 bases and J 8 bases, leaving 19 bases between the germline ends. This CDR3 has 15 residues. Looked up from germline, CDR1 is LNHDA and CDR2 is SQIVND (reference sequence). The CDR3 coding sequence is TGTGCCAGTAGTATCCAGAGGTCGGCGGGACGGGGCTACACCTTC. Protein product: CASSIQRSAGRGYTF.

CDR3 nucleotides: TGTGCCAGCTCACCCCCAGGTCTGAGGGATAGAGAAAAACTGTTTTTT. This translates into CASSPPGLRDREKLFF. The genes are TRBV18 and TRBJ1-4; D not resolved. The CDR3 length is 16 residues. The V and J ends lost 3 bases and 8 bases respectively, with 19 bases between them. In germline, CDR1 is KGHSH, CDR2 LQKENI. Based on the CDR3 plus reference TRBV18 and TRBJ1-4, the full variable domain is NAGVMQNPRHLVRRRGQEARLRCSPMKGHSHVYWYRQLPEEGLKFMVYLQKENIIDESGMPKERFSAEFPKEGPSILRIQQVVRGDSAAYFCASSPPGLRDREKLFFGSGTQLSVL.

The chain employs TRBV6-5 and TRBJ1-3; D may be TRBD1 (6 bases). Germline CDR1 MNHEY, CDR2 SVGAGI. The CDR3 totals 15 residues. V lost 7 bases and J 0 bases, leaving 13 bases between the germline ends. For the CDR3, the DNA is TGTGCCAGCAAACCTCAGGGGAGCTCTGGAAACACCATATATTTT. It encodes CASKPQGSSGNTIYF.

V is TRBV29-1 and J is TRBJ1-2, with D perhaps TRBD1 (5 bases). Between the trimmed V and J ends, which lost 7 bases and 8 bases, there was a span of 14 bases. Looked up from germline, CDR1 is SQVTM and CDR2 is ANQGSEA. This CDR3 is built from 11 residues. CDR3 region: CSAWGSTGYTF. The CDR3 bases are TGCAGCGCGTGGGGCAGCACCGGCTACACCTTC. Variable domain in full (rest from reference TRBV29-1 and TRBJ1-2): SAVISQKPSRDICQRGTSLTIQCQVDSQVTMMFWYRQQPGQSLTLIATANQGSEATYESGFVIDKFPISRPNLTFSTLTVSNMSPEDSSIYLCSAWGSTGYTFGSGTRLTVV.

The chain recombines TRBV4-2 with TRBJ2-5; D is unresolved. The germline V gene has CDR1 LGHNA and CDR2 YNFKEQ. The CDR3 is made up of 15 amino acids. Deletions cut 0 bases from V and 1 base from J, with 9 bases between. CDR3 sequence: CASSQEVVFQETQYF. The CDR3 coding sequence is TGTGCCAGCAGCCAAGAGGTTGTCTTCCAAGAGACCCAGTACTTC.

The J gene is TRBJ2-1, the V gene TRBV7-9; no definite D call. This CDR3 has 16 residues. The V gene's germline CDR1 is SEHNR and CDR2 FQNEAQ (reference sequence). V lost 2 bases and J 0 bases, leaving 11 bases between the germline ends. DNA of the CDR3: TGTGCCAGCAGCTTATATCGCGGAAGCTCCTACAATGAGCAGTTCTTC. Translated, it gives CASSLYRGSSYNEQFF.

The chain carries TRBV12-1 and TRBJ2-7; TRBD2 reflects the table's D call only, with no check against the DNA. TRBV12-1 corresponds to a pseudogene. This CDR3 has 16 residues. The CDR3 sequence is CASSLKKTSGSYEQYF. CDR3 DNA sequence: TGTGCCAGCAGCCTAAAAAAGACTAGCGGGTCTTACGAGCAGTACTTC.

This clone was seen more than once but under ten times. The chain combines TRBV7-6 with TRBJ1-2; D possibly corresponds to TRBD1 (6 bases). The V and J ends lost 4 bases and 9 bases respectively, with 12 bases between them. The CDR3 is 12 amino acids. In germline, CDR1 is SGHVS, CDR2 FNYEAQ. CDR3 loop: CASSSGTWRYTF. The CDR3, as DNA: TGTGCCAGCAGCTCAGGGACATGGCGCTACACCTTC.

The chain recombines TRBV2 with TRBJ2-1; 9 bases map to TRBD2. Per germline, CDR1 SNHLY and CDR2 FYNNEI. V gave up 4 bases and J gave up 6 bases; unmatched junction bases: 7. The CDR3 contains 15 residues. The CDR3 DNA sequence: TGTGCCAGCAGTGTAGGGCTAGCGGGGACCAATGAGCAGTTCTTC. It yields the protein CASSVGLAGTNEQFF.